This TCR beta chain originates from a study of OX40 agonist ivuxolimab in advanced cancers. In the study overall: Patients undergoing dose escalation presented with hepatocellular carcinoma, melanoma, renal cell or head and neck cancer.

TCRdb's table, derived via immunoSEQ multiplex PCR, lists solely in-frame clones and lacks some. The sample has about 26,000 clones; around nine tenths are singletons. The germline gives CDR1 SGHNT, CDR2 YYREEE (reference sequence). The CDR3 contains 13 residues. The ends were cut back, 2 bases at V and 4 bases at J, with 10 bases in the middle. This chain joins TRBV5-4 and TRBJ2-7; D may correspond to TRBD1 or TRBD2 (5 bases each). Sample: CD4+ or CD8+ T cells sorted from blood, taken in a trial of the OX40 agonist ivuxolimab. This TCR came from an adult with an advanced solid tumor such as melanoma, head and neck, liver or kidney cancer. The CDR3 DNA is TGTGCCAGCAGCTTCGGGACGGATTACGAGCAGTACTTC. Translated, it gives CASSFGTDYEQYF.